One sample yielded the 28 T cell receptor beta chains listed below, sequenced in a study of blood T cell repertoires in COVID-19. Profiled with immunoSEQ multiplex PCR; TCRdb holds only in-frame clones, not every one. The sample consists of 100,000 or so clones, around 84% of them appearing once. The source material was peripheral blood. The receptors were gathered from a human donor in a cohort sampled during active COVID-19.

This chain uses TRBV7-2 with TRBJ1-5; D call uncertain. CDR3 length: 12 amino acids. The ends were cut back, 2 bases at V and 4 bases at J, with 3 bases in the middle. Germline V gene data show CDR1 as SGHTA and CDR2 as FQGNSA. This CDR3 is CASSLYNQPQHF. The CDR3 DNA reads as TGTGCCAGCAGCTTATATAATCAGCCCCAGCATTTT.

The chain employs TRBV7-9 and TRBJ2-3; TRBD2 agrees at 8 bases. This CDR3 contains 19 residues. V lost 4 bases and J lost 1; bases outside the gene matches: 16. Germline assignment: CDR1 SEHNR and CDR2 FQNEAQ (reference sequence). In nucleotides, the CDR3 is TGTGCCAGCAGCTCTAGAGGTGGCGGGGGGTCATTGGGCACAGATACGCAGTATTTT. Amino acids: CASSSRGGGGSLGTDTQYF.

Remarks on this clone: The sample contains more than one DNA sequence encoding this CDR3. J is TRBJ2-7 and V is TRBV5-1, with 8 bases lining up with TRBD1. Germline CDR1 SGHRS, CDR2 YFSETQ. V trimming: 4 bases; J trimming: 2 bases; junction bases outside the gene matches: 5. The CDR3 spans 14 residues. The DNA for the CDR3 is TGCGCCAGCAGCCCAGGGACAGGTGCCTACGAGCAGTACTTC. This translates into CASSPGTGAYEQYF.

The CDR3 sequence is CSADRTGIQPDTQYF. CDR3 bases: TGCAGCGCTGACAGGACAGGGATCCAACCAGATACGCAGTATTTT. The V and J genes are TRBV29-1 and TRBJ2-3, with 8 bases aligning to TRBD1. Germline CDR1 SQVTM, CDR2 ANQGSEA. The CDR3 is made up of 15 amino acids. The V and J ends lost 7 bases and 4 bases, in that order; junction bases with no gene match: 13.

This CDR3 reads CASRRGMGPYNEQFF. The CDR3 coding sequence is TGCGCCAGCAGGAGGGGGATGGGTCCCTACAATGAGCAGTTCTTC. The V call is TRBV5-1, the J call TRBJ2-1, with D possibly being TRBD1 (6 bases). V was trimmed by 5 bases and J by 2 bases, leaving 14 bases between them. Germline CDR1 is SGHRS and CDR2 is YFSETQ. The CDR3 totals 15 residues.

This rearrangement joins TRBV7-9 to TRBJ2-5, with D perhaps matching TRBD1 (6 bases). The CDR3 covers 13 residues. Trimming took off 0 bases at V and 4 bases at J, with 6 bases between the two ends. The germline gives CDR1 SEHNR, CDR2 FQNEAQ (reference sequence). The CDR3: CASSLARGETQYF. Written as DNA, the CDR3 is TGTGCCAGCAGCTTAGCCAGGGGAGAGACCCAGTACTTC.

The chain has TRBV6-5 and TRBJ1-2, with 11 bases identical to TRBD1. Germline lookup yields CDR1 MNHEY and CDR2 SVGAGI. Unmatched junction bases numbered 3, after V lost 4 bases and J lost 11 bases. The CDR3 runs to 12 residues. The CDR3, as DNA: TGTGCCAGCAGTTTCGGGACAGGGGGGTACACCTTC. Translated: CASSFGTGGYTF.

The rearrangement uses TRBV4-1 and TRBJ2-1; possibly TRBD1 for D (7 bases). Trimming removed 0 bases at V and 4 bases at J, with 19 bases between. This CDR3 has 18 amino acids. CDR1 MGHRA and CDR2 YSYEKL come from the germline V gene. The CDR3 reads CASSQEVGGRGIYNEQFF. The CDR3 coding sequence is TGCGCCAGCAGCCAAGAGGTGGGGGGCAGGGGGATATACAATGAGCAGTTCTTC.

The chain employs TRBV18 and TRBJ2-7, with a possible D match to TRBD1 (5 bases). The germline V gene encodes CDR1 KGHSH and CDR2 LQKENI. This CDR3 has 14 amino acids. Trimming stripped 5 bases from V and 3 bases from J, with 14 bases between. CDR3 sequence: CASSIRVDRYEQYF. CDR3 coding DNA: TGTGCCAGCTCAATCAGGGTCGACCGCTACGAGCAGTACTTC.

CDR3 sequence reads: CASSQAGGLAGYGYTF. DNA for the CDR3: TGCGCCAGCAGCCAGGCAGGCGGTCTAGCGGGCTATGGCTACACCTTC. The J gene is TRBJ1-2, the V gene TRBV4-3; D is unresolved. This CDR3 has 16 amino acids. V shed 3 bases and J shed 4 bases, with 18 bases lying between them. CDR1 and CDR2 from the germline V gene are LGHNA and YSLEER.

This clone was detected only once. The rearrangement links TRBV2 to TRBJ1-3, with D possibly TRBD1 on 6 matching bases. Germline V CDR1 and CDR2: SNHLY, FYNNEI. The CDR3 totals 15 residues. Trimming removed 5 bases from V and 0 bases from J, with 11 bases in between. Here the CDR3 reads CASSRTAISGNTIYF. The CDR3 DNA reads TGTGCCAGCAGTCGGACAGCGATCTCTGGAAACACCATATATTTT.

V and J are TRBV11-1 and TRBJ2-1; 8 bases align to TRBD2. Per the germline V gene, CDR1 is SGHAT and CDR2 is FQDESV (reference sequence). The CDR3 has 15 residues. V trimming: 5 bases; J trimming: 6 bases; junction bases outside the gene matches: 9. CDR3: CASSLSGGSGNEQFF. The CDR3 DNA follows: TGTGCCAGCAGCCTAAGCGGGGGTTCGGGCAATGAGCAGTTCTTC.

This chain connects TRBV19 to TRBJ2-2; no clear D gene. Trimming took 3 bases from V and 1 from J, leaving 9 bases between them. The CDR3 spans 15 residues. Germline lookup yields CDR1 LNHDA and CDR2 SQIVND (reference sequence). Here the CDR3 DNA reads TGTGCCAGTAGTATTATTGGCAGGAACACCGGGGAGCTGTTTTTT. This sequence encodes CASSIIGRNTGELFF.

This clone was seen a handful of times. This rearrangement joins TRBV7-9 to TRBJ2-1; 8 positions agree with TRBD2. The ends lost 7 bases at V and 3 bases at J; junction bases unmatched: 5. The CDR3 has 14 residues. Per germline, CDR1 SEHNR and CDR2 FQNEAQ (reference sequence). CDR3 nucleotide sequence: TGTGCCAGCAAAACAACTAGCGGCTACAATGAGCAGTTCTTC. This translates into CASKTTSGYNEQFF.

This chain uses TRBV7-2 with TRBJ2-1, with D possibly matching TRBD2 (7 bases). Per the germline V gene, CDR1 is SGHTA and CDR2 is FQGNSA. V was clipped by 1 base and J by 8 bases, with 24 bases between them. This CDR3 contains 18 residues. DNA of the CDR3: TGTGCCAGCAGCTTAGTTGTGGGTGGGGGGGCCACGTCCCATGAGCAGTTCTTC. Translating gives CASSLVVGGGATSHEQFF.

This chain connects TRBV5-4 to TRBJ2-7; 7 nucleotides line up with TRBD1. CDR1 SGHNT and CDR2 YYREEE come from the germline V gene (reference sequence). The CDR3 covers 15 residues. V gave up 0 bases and J gave up 2 bases; unmatched junction bases: 5. CDR3 DNA sequence: TGTGCCAGCAGCTTGGGGGGACAGAGAGCCTACGAGCAGTACTTC. Amino acid sequence: CASSLGGQRAYEQYF. Full variable domain (remainder filled in from reference TRBV5-4 and TRBJ2-7): ETGVTQSPTHLIKTRGQQVTLRCSSQSGHNTVSWYQQALGQGPQFIFQYYREEENGRGNFPPRFSGLQFPNYSSELNVNALELDDSALYLCASSLGGQRAYEQYFGPGTRLTVT.

This chain connects TRBV12-3 or TRBV12-4 to TRBJ1-2, with 8 bases matching TRBD1. V gave up 11 bases and J gave up 1 base; unmatched junction bases: 6. CDR3 length equals 13 residues. The CDR3 sequence is CACRRGLNYGYTF. CDR3 nucleotides: TGTGCCTGCCGCAGGGGGCTTAACTATGGCTACACCTTC.

The chain recombines TRBV5-1 with TRBJ1-3; 10 nucleotides align to TRBD1. This CDR3 is built from 16 residues. Looked up from germline, CDR1 is SGHRS and CDR2 is YFSETQ. V lost 4 bases to trimming and J lost 0 bases; unmatched junction nucleotides: 4. The CDR3 here is CASSNRTGGSGNTIYF. The CDR3 region has the DNA TGCGCCAGCAGCAACCGGACAGGGGGCTCTGGAAACACCATATATTTT.

This sequence joins TRBV5-4 and TRBJ2-3; TRBD2 is a possible D gene (6 bases). Germline V gene data show CDR1 as SGHNT and CDR2 as YYREEE (reference sequence). Trimming removed 5 bases from V and 4 bases from J, with 14 bases in between. This CDR3 contains 14 residues. CDR3 protein: CASSPTSYSDTQYF. The CDR3 bases are TGTGCCAGCAGTCCGACTAGTTACTCAGATACGCAGTATTTT.

This clone has more than one count but fewer than ten. The V call is TRBV19, the J call TRBJ1-5; D not certain. Trimming took off 6 bases at V and 1 base at J, with 16 bases between the two ends. The CDR3 runs to 16 residues. CDR1 is LNHDA and CDR2 is SQIVND in the germline V gene (reference sequence). As DNA, the CDR3 is TGTGCCAGTAGCCCGACTTCAATTGGGAGCAATCAGCCCCAGCATTTT. This encodes CASSPTSIGSNQPQHF.

This clone occurred once. The chain links TRBV6-6 to TRBJ2-7; 8 nucleotides agree with TRBD2. J gave up 4 bases and V 6 bases, and 5 bases lay outside the gene matches. CDR1 and CDR2 (germline): MNHNY, SVGAGI (reference sequence). This CDR3 comprises 13 residues. The CDR3 here is CASSQRGPYEQYF. In nucleotides, the CDR3 is TGTGCCAGCAGCCAGCGGGGGCCATACGAGCAGTACTTC.

This chain links TRBV7-9 with TRBJ2-5; the match to TRBD2 covers 8 bases. The V gene's germline CDR1 is SEHNR and CDR2 FQNEAQ (reference sequence). The J segment lost 7 bases and the V segment lost 6 bases, leaving 4 bases of the junction unmatched. The CDR3 spans 12 residues. The CDR3 region has the DNA TGTGCCAGCAGTCCGGGAGGGGGGACCCAGTACTTC. Translating gives CASSPGGGTQYF.

V usage is TRBV28 and J usage is TRBJ2-3, with 16 positions matching TRBD2. The length of the CDR3 is 14 residues. V gave up 7 bases and J gave up 9 bases; unmatched junction bases: 4. Per germline, CDR1 MDHEN and CDR2 SYDVKM. The CDR3 coding sequence is TGTGCCAGCAAAGGGACTAGCGGGGGGGCCACGCAGTATTTT. Its translation is CASKGTSGGATQYF.

The chain uses TRBV7-2 and TRBJ2-1; 7 bases are shared with TRBD2. Germline CDR1 and CDR2: SGHTA and FQGNSA. This CDR3 region has 14 residues. With 0 bases clipped from V and 7 bases from J, the junction kept 3 bases outside the gene matches. Here the CDR3 reads CASSLAGGRNEQFF. The CDR3 region has the DNA TGTGCCAGCAGCTTAGCGGGGGGGAGGAATGAGCAGTTCTTC.

The genes are TRBV19 and TRBJ2-2; TRBD1 is a possible D gene (6 bases). Germline values: CDR1 LNHDA, CDR2 SQIVND (reference sequence). V lost 3 bases and J 1 base, leaving 12 bases between the germline ends. CDR3 length: 16 amino acids. The chain's CDR3 is CASSMGAWWNTGELFF. DNA of the CDR3: TGTGCCAGTAGTATGGGGGCTTGGTGGAACACCGGGGAGCTGTTTTTT.

This chain uses TRBV21-1 with TRBJ1-3; TRBD1, the D gene given by the table, was not confirmed from the DNA. TRBV21-1 is a recognized pseudogene. The CDR3 length is 18 residues. The CDR3, as DNA: TGTGCCAGCAGCACTCAGACGGGACAGCCACTCTCTGGAAACACCATATATTTT. This codes for CASSTQTGQPLSGNTIYF.

V is TRBV5-1 and J is TRBJ2-2; perhaps TRBD2 as D (6 bases). The germline CDR1 and CDR2 sequences are SGHRS and YFSETQ. The CDR3 loop spans 14 amino acids. The germline V and J ends were trimmed by 1 base and 3 bases, with 7 bases remaining between them. The CDR3 sequence is CASSLWGDTGELFF. As DNA, the CDR3 is TGCGCCAGCAGCTTGTGGGGGGACACCGGGGAGCTGTTTTTT. The full variable domain, with the rest looked up from reference TRBV5-1 and TRBJ2-2, is KAGVTQTPRYLIKTRGQQVTLSCSPISGHRSVSWYQQTPGQGLQFLFEYFSETQRNKGNFPGRFSGRQFSNSRSEMNVSTLELGDSALYLCASSLWGDTGELFFGEGSRLTVL.

The rearrangement joins TRBV20-1 to TRBJ2-4; 7 bases fit TRBD2. The CDR3 covers 15 residues. V trimming: 3 bases; J trimming: 3 bases; junction bases outside the gene matches: 8. Germline loops: CDR1 DFQATT, CDR2 SNEGSKA (reference sequence). The CDR3: CSASRQRGGKNIQYF. CDR3 sequence (DNA): TGCAGTGCTAGTAGGCAGCGGGGAGGCAAAAACATTCAGTACTTC.